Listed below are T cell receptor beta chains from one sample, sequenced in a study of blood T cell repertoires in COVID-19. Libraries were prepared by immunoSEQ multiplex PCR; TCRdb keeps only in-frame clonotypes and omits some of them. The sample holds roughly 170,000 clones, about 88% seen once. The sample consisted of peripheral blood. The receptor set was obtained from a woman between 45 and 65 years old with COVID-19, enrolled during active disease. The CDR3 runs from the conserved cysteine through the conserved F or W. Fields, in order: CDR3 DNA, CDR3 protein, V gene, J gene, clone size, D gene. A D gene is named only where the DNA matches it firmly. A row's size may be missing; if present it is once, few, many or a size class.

CDR3nt: TGTGCCAGCAGCCTCGACCCGCAGGGGGGCACCGGGGAGCTGTTTTTT
CDR3aa: CASSLDPQGGTGELFF
v_gene: TRBV6-2/TRBV6-3
j_gene: TRBJ2-2
abundance: .
d_gene: .

CDR3nt: TGTGCCTGGAGTAGGGAGGGATATAATTCACCCCTCCACTTT
CDR3aa: CAWSREGYNSPLHF
v_gene: TRBV30
j_gene: TRBJ1-6
abundance: few
d_gene: .

CDR3nt: TGTGCCAGCAGCTTCGCGGGGACGAACACCGGGGAGCTGTTTTTT
CDR3aa: CASSFAGTNTGELFF
v_gene: TRBV5-6
j_gene: TRBJ2-2
abundance: .
d_gene: .

CDR3nt: TGTGCCACCAGCAGAGATGCGACAGGGGGTACGCAGTATTTT
CDR3aa: CATSRDATGGTQYF
v_gene: TRBV15
j_gene: TRBJ2-3
abundance: .
d_gene: TRBD1

CDR3nt: TGTGCCAGCAGTTGGACAGATGGCTACACCTTC
CDR3aa: CASSWTDGYTF
v_gene: TRBV6-2/TRBV6-3
j_gene: TRBJ1-2
abundance: few
d_gene: .

CDR3nt: TGCGCCAGCAGCCAAGTCCAACAGGGGAACACCGGGGAGCTGTTTTTT
CDR3aa: CASSQVQQGNTGELFF
v_gene: TRBV4-1
j_gene: TRBJ2-2
abundance: .
d_gene: .

CDR3nt: TGTGCCAGCAGCCAAACAGCGGGAAAAGAGACCCAGTACTTC
CDR3aa: CASSQTAGKETQYF
v_gene: TRBV16
j_gene: TRBJ2-5
abundance: .
d_gene: TRBD2

CDR3nt: TGCGCCAGCAGCCAAGGGACTAGCGGTTCCTTCACAGATACGCAGTATTTT
CDR3aa: CASSQGTSGSFTDTQYF
v_gene: TRBV4-1
j_gene: TRBJ2-3
abundance: .
d_gene: TRBD2

CDR3nt: TGCGCCAGCAGCTTGGACGGAGGGGTGAATCAGCCCCAGCATTTT
CDR3aa: CASSLDGGVNQPQHF
v_gene: TRBV5-1
j_gene: TRBJ1-5
abundance: .
d_gene: .

CDR3nt: TGTGCCAGCAGCTCATCCGGGACAGGGGGCGAGACCCAGTACTTC
CDR3aa: CASSSSGTGGETQYF
v_gene: TRBV7-3
j_gene: TRBJ2-5
abundance: .
d_gene: TRBD1

CDR3nt: TGTGCCAGCAGCTTAGGGACTAGCGGGGCTAGCACAGATACGCAGTATTTT
CDR3aa: CASSLGTSGASTDTQYF
v_gene: TRBV11-2
j_gene: TRBJ2-3
abundance: .
d_gene: TRBD2